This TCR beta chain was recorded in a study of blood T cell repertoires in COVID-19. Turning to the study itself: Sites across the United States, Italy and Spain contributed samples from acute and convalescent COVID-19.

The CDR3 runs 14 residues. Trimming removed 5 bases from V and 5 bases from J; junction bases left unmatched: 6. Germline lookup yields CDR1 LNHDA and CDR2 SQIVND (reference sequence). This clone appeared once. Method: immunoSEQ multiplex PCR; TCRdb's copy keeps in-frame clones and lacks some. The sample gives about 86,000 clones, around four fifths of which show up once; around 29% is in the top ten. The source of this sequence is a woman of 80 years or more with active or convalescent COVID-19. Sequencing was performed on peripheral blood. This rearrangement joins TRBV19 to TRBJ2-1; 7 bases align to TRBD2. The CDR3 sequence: CASSVIAGHNEQFF. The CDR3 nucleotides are TGTGCCAGTAGTGTGATAGCGGGCCACAATGAGCAGTTCTTC.